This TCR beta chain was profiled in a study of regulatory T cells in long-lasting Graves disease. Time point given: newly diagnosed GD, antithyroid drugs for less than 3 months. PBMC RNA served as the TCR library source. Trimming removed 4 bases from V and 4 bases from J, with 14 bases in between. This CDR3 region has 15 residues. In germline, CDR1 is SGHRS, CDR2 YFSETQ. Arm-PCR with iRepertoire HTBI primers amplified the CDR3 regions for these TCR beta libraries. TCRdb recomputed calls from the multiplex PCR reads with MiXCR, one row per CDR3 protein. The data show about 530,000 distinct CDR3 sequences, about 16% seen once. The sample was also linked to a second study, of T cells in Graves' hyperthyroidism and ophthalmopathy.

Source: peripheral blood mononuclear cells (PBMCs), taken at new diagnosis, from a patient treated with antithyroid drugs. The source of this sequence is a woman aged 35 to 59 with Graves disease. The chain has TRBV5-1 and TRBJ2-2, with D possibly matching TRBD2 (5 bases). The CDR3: CASSRRSGVTGELFF. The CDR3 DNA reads TGCGCCAGCAGCCGACGAAGCGGAGTCACCGGGGAGCTGTTTTTT.